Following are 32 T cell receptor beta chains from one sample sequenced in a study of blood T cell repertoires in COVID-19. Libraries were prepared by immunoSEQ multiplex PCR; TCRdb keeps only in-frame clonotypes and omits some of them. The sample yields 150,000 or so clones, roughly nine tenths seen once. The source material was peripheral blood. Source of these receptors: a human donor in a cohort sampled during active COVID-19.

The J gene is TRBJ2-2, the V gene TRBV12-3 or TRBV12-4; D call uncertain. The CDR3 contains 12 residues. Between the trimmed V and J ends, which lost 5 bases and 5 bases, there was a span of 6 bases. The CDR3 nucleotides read TGTGCCAGCAGTCTTTTGACCGGGGAGCTGTTTTTT. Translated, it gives CASSLLTGELFF.

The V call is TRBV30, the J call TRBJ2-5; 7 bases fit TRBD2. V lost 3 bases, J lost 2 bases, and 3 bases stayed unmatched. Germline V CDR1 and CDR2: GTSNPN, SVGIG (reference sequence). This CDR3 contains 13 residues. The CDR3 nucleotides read TGTGCCTGGAGGGAGCGGGGACAAGAGACCCAGTACTTC. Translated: CAWRERGQETQYF.

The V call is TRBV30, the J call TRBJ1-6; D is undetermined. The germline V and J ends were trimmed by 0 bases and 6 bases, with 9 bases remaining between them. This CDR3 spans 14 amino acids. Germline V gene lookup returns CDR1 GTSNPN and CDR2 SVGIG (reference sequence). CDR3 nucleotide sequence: TGTGCCTGGAGTGTATCTAGGATTAATTCACCCCTCCACTTT. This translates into CAWSVSRINSPLHF.

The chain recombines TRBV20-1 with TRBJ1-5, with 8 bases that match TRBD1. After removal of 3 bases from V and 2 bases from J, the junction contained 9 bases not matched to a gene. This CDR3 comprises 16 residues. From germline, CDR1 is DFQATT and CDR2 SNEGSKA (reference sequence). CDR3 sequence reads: CSASDRGLGGNQPQHF. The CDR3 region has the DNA TGCAGTGCTAGTGACAGGGGTTTAGGGGGCAATCAGCCCCAGCATTTT.

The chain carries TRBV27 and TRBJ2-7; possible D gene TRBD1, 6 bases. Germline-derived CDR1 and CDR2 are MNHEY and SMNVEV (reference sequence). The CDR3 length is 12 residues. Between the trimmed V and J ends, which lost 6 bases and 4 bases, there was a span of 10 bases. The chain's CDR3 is CASSPQGYEQYF. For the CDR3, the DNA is TGTGCCAGCAGCCCTCAGGGGTACGAGCAGTACTTC.

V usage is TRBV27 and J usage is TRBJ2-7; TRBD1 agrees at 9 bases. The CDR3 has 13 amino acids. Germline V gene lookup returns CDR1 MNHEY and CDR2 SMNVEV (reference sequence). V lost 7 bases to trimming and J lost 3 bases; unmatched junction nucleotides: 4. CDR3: CASKPTGGYEQYF. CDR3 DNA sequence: TGTGCCAGCAAACCGACAGGGGGCTACGAGCAGTACTTC.

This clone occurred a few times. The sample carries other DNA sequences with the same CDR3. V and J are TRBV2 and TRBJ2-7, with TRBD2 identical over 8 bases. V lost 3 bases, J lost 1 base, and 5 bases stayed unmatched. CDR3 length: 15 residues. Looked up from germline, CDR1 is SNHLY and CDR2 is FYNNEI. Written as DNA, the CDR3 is TGTGCCAGCAGTGACCCCTCTAGCGGGTCCTACGAGCAGTACTTC. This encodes CASSDPSSGSYEQYF.

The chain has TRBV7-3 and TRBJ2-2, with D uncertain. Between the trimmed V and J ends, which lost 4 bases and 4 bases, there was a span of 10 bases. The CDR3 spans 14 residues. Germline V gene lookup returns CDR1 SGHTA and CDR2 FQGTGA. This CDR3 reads CASSSARRTGELFF. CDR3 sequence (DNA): TGTGCCAGCAGCTCAGCTAGGCGCACCGGGGAGCTGTTTTTT.

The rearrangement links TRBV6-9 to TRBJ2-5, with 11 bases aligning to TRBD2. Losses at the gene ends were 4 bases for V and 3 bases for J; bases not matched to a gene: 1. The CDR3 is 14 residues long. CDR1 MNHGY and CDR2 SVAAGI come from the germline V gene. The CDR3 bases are TGTGCCAGCAGTTTTAGCGGGAGGGAAGAGACCCAGTACTTC. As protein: CASSFSGREETQYF.

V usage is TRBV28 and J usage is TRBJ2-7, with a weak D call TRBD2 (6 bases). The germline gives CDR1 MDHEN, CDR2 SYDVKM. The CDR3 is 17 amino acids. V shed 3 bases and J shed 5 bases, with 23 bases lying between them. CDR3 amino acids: CASSLPLAGGGHHEQYF. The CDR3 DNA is TGTGCCAGCAGTTTGCCCCTTGCCGGGGGAGGTCACCACGAGCAGTACTTC.

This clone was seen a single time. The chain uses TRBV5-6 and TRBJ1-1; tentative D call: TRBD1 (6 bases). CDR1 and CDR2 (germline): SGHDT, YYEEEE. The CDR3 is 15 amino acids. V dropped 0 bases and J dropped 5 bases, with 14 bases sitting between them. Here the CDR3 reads CASSLAVGARTEAFF. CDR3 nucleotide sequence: TGTGCCAGCAGCTTGGCGGTGGGGGCGCGGACTGAAGCTTTCTTT.

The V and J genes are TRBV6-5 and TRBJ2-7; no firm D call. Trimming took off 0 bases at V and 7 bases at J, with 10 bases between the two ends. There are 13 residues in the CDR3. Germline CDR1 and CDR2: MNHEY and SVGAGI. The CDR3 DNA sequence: TGTGCCAGCAGTTACTCGAGGAGTCGGGAGCAGTACTTC. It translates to CASSYSRSREQYF.

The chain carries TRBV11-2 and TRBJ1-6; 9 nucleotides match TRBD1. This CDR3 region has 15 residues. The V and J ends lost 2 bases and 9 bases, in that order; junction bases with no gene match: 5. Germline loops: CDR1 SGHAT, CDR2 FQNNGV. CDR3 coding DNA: TGTGCCAGCAGCTTAACAGGGACAGGGATTTCACCCCTCCACTTT. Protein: CASSLTGTGISPLHF.

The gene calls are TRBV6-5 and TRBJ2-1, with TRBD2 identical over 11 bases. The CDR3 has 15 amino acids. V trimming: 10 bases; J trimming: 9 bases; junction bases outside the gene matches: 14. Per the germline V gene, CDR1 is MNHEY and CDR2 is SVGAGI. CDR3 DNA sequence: TGTGCCACCACCAGCCTAGCGGGAGGATTAGGTGAGCAGTTCTTC. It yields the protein CATTSLAGGLGEQFF.

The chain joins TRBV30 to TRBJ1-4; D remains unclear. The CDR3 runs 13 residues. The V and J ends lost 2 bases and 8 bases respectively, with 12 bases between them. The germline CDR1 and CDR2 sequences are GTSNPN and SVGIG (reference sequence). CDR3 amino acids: CAWSSVVKEKLFF. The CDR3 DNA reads TGTGCCTGGAGTTCGGTGGTTAAAGAAAAACTGTTTTTT.

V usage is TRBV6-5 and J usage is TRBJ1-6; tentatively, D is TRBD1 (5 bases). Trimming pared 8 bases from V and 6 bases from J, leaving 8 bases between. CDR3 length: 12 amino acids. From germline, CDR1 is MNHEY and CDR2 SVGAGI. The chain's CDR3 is CASGRGNSPLHF. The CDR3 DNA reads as TGTGCCAGCGGGAGGGGTAATTCACCCCTCCACTTT.

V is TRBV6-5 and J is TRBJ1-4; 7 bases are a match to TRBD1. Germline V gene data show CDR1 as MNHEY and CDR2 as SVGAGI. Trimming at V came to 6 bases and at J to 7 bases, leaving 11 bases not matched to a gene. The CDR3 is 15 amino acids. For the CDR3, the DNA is TGTGCCAGCAGGAACGAAGGGGGCCTGAGTGAAAAACTGTTTTTT. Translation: CASRNEGGLSEKLFF.

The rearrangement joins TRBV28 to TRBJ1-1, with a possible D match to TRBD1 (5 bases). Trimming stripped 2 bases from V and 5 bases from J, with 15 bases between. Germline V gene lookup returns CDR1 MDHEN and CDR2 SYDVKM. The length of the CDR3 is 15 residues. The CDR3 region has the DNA TGTGCCAGCAGTTTAATCCGGGACTTGGGTACTGAAGCTTTCTTT. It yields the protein CASSLIRDLGTEAFF.

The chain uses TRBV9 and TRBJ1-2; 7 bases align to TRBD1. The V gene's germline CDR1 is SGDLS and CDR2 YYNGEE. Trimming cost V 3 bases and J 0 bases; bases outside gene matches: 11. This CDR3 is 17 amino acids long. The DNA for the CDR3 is TGTGCCAGCAGCGCCTCAGGGGGTCCCAGGGCTAACTATGGCTACACCTTC. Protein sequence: CASSASGGPRANYGYTF. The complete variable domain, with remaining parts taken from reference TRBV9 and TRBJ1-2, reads DSGVTQTPKHLITATGQRVTLRCSPRSGDLSVYWYQQSLDQGLQFLIQYYNGEERAKGNILERFSAQQFPDLHSELNLSSLELGDSALYFCASSASGGPRANYGYTFGSGTRLTVV.

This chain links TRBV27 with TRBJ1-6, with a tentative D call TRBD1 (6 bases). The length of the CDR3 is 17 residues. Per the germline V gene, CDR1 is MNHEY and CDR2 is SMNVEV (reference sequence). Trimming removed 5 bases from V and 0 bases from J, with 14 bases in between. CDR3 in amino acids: CASSQTRTASYNSPLHF. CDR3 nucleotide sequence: TGTGCCAGCAGTCAAACCCGGACAGCCTCCTATAATTCACCCCTCCACTTT.

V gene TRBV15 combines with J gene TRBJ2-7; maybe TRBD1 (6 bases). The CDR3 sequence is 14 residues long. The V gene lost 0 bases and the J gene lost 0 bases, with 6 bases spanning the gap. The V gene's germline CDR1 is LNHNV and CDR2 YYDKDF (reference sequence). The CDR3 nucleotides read TGTGCCACCAGCAGAGAAGGGGGCTCCTACGAGCAGTACTTC. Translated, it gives CATSREGGSYEQYF.

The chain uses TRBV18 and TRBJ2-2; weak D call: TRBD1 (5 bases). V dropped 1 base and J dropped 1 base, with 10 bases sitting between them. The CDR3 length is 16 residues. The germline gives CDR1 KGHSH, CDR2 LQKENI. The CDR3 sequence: CASSPLGPGNTGELFF. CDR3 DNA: TGTGCCAGCTCACCACTGGGGCCGGGGAACACCGGGGAGCTGTTTTTT.

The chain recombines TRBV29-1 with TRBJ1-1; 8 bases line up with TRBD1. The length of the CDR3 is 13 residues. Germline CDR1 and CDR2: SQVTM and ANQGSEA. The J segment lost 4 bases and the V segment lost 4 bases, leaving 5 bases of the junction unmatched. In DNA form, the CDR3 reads TGCAGCGTTGGCCTTGGACAGGGCACTGAAGCTTTCTTT. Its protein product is CSVGLGQGTEAFF.

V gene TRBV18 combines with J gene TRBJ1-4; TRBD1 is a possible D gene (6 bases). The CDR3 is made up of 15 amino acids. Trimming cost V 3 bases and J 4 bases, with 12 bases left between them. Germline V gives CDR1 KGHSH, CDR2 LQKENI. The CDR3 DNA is TGTGCCAGCTCACCGCGGACAGATTTTAATGAAAAACTGTTTTTT. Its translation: CASSPRTDFNEKLFF.

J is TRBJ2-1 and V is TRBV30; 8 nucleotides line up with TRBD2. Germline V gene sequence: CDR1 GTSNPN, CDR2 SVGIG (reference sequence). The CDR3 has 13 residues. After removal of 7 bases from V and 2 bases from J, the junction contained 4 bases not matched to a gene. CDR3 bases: TGTGCCTCGAACGGGAGGGCCTACAATGAGCAGTTCTTC. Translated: CASNGRAYNEQFF.

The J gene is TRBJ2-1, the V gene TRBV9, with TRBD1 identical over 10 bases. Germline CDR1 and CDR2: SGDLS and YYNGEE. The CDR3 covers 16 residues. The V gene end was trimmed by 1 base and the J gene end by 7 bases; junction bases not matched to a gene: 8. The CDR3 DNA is TGTGCCAGCAGCGTAAATCAGGACAGGGGGTGGAATGAGCAGTTCTTC. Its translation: CASSVNQDRGWNEQFF.

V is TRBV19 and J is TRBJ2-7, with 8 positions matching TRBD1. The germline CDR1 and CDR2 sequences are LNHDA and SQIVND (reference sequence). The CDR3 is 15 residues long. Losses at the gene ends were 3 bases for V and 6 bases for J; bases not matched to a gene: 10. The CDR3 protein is CASSMGSRGHGEQYF. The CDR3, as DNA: TGTGCCAGTAGTATGGGAAGCAGGGGGCATGGCGAGCAGTACTTC.

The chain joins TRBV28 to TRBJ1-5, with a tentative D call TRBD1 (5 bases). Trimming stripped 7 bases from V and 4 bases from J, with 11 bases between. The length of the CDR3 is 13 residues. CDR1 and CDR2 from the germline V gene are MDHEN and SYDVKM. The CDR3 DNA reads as TGTGCCAGCAAAACCGGGGGGAATCAGCCCCAGCATTTT. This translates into CASKTGGNQPQHF.

The CDR3 reads CAIYGEARGYTF. The CDR3 nucleotides are TGTGCCATCTACGGTGAGGCGCGTGGCTACACCTTC. The chain has TRBV6-5 and TRBJ1-2, with D unresolved. CDR1 is MNHEY, CDR2 SVGAGI, per germline. V lost 10 bases and J 7 bases, leaving 16 bases between the germline ends. The CDR3 length is 12 residues.

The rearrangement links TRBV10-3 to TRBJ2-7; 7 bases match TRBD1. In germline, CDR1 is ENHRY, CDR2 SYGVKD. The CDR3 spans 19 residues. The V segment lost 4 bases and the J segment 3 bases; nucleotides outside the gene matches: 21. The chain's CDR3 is CAISGKKTGPSYSFYEQYF. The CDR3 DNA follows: TGTGCCATCAGTGGAAAAAAGACAGGGCCTTCCTATTCCTTCTACGAGCAGTACTTC.

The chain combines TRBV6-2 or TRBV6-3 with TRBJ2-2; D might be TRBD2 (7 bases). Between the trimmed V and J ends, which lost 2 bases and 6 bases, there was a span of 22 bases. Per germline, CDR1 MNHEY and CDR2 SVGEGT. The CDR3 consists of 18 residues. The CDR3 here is CASSYGIGRGPLSGELFF. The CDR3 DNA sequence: TGTGCCAGCAGTTACGGTATAGGGCGGGGGCCTCTCTCCGGGGAGCTGTTTTTT.

The CDR3 sequence is CASSLRDRSGEAFF. In DNA form, the CDR3 reads TGTGCCAGCAGCCTCCGGGACAGGTCGGGTGAAGCTTTCTTT. The chain recombines TRBV5-6 with TRBJ1-1, with TRBD1 matching over 8 bases. This CDR3 is built from 14 residues. Germline assignment: CDR1 SGHDT and CDR2 YYEEEE. V shed 4 bases and J 7 bases; nucleotides not matched to a gene: 9.